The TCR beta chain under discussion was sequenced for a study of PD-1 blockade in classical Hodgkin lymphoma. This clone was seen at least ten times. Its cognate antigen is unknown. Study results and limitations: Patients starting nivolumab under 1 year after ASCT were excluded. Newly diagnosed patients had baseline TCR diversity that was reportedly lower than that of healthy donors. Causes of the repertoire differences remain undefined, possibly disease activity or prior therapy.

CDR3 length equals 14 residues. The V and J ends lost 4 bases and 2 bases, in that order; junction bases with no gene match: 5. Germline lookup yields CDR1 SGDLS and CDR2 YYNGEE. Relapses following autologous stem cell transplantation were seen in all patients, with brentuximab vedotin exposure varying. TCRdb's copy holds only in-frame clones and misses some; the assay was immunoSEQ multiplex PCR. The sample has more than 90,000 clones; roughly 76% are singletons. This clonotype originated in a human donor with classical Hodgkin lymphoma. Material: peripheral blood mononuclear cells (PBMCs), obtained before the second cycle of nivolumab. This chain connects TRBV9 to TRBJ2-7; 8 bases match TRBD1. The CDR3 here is CASSLQGVPYEQYF. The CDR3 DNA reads TGTGCCAGCAGCTTACAGGGGGTTCCCTACGAGCAGTACTTC.